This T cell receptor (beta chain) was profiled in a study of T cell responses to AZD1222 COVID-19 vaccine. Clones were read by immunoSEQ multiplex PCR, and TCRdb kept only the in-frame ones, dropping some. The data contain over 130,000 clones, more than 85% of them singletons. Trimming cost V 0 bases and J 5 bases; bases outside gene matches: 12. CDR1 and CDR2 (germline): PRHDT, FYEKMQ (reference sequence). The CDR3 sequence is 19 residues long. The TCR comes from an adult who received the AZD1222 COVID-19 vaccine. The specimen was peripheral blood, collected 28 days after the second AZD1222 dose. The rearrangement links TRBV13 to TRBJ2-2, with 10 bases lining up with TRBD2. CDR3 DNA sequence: TGTGCCAGCAGCTTAGGCTTTCTTAGCGGGAGGCCGGGGACCGGGGAGCTGTTTTTT. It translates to CASSLGFLSGRPGTGELFF.